These 4 T cell receptor beta chains originate from one sample sequenced in a study of T cell clonality in common variable immunodeficiency. Here immunoSEQ multiplex PCR was the method, and the copy in TCRdb shows in-frame clones only, minus some. This sample includes 45,000 to 65,000 clones with no singletons; its ten biggest clones take up approximately 1.9%. Sequencing was done on a sample of peripheral blood mononuclear cells. All receptors derive from a person between 18 and 75 years old in good health.

This clone was detected many times. Coverage ceases 3 residues before the CDR3 finishes, and the germline J gene fills in the end. The chain joins TRBV6-1 to TRBJ2-7, with D possibly TRBD1 on 6 matching bases. Between the trimmed V and J ends, which lost 3 bases and 0 bases, there was a span of 12 bases. The CDR3 loop spans 15 amino acids. Germline assignment: CDR1 MNHNS and CDR2 SASEGT. The CDR3 DNA, read in part, is TGTGCCAGCAGTGACAGGGGAGTGAGCTCCTACGAG. Protein sequence: CASSDRGVSSYE. The CDR3, in full, reads CASSDRGVSSYEQYF.

This clone was seen only a few times. The CDR3 is cut off 3 residues early in the read; its end comes from the germline J gene. This sequence joins TRBV18 and TRBJ2-3; TRBD2 matches at 11 bases. Germline V gives CDR1 KGHSH, CDR2 LQKENI. The CDR3 length is 16 residues. V lost 1 base, J lost 2 bases, and 2 bases stayed unmatched. CDR3: CASSPRSGGATDTQYF. CDR3 bases read: TGTGCCAGCTCACCACGTAGCGGGGGGGCCACAGATACG.

The sample holds many counts of this clone. The observed sequence ends 3 residues before the CDR3 terminus, with the missing tail filled in from the germline J gene. The chain employs TRBV19 and TRBJ2-7; 7 nucleotides line up with TRBD1. The trim removed 5 bases at V and 1 base at J, leaving 2 bases unmatched. Germline V gene lookup returns CDR1 LNHDA and CDR2 SQIVND (reference sequence). The CDR3 sequence is 13 residues long. The CDR3 reads CASSDRASYEQYF. The sequenced CDR3 bases are TGTGCCAGTAGTGACAGGGCTTCCTACGAG.

This clone occurred many times. The read ends 3 residues before the CDR3 terminus; that terminus is restored from the germline J gene. The chain carries TRBV9 and TRBJ2-7, with TRBD1 matching 9 bases. The junction had 11 bases not matched to a gene; V was cut back by 2 bases and J by 5 bases. The CDR3 contains 16 residues. The V gene's germline CDR1 is SGDLS and CDR2 YYNGEE. CDR3 DNA, as far as it was read: TGTGCCAGCAGCGTTCTAACCGGGACAGGGAGGAACGAG. Protein sequence: CASSVLTGTGRNE. The whole CDR3 reads CASSVLTGTGRNEQYF.